This entry lists 30 T cell receptor beta chains sequenced from one sample in a study of blood T cell repertoires in COVID-19. Repertoires were generated with immunoSEQ multiplex PCR, while TCRdb's copy carries only in-frame clones and drops some. The table shows 300,000 to 350,000 clones, with around 90% occurring only once. Input material: peripheral blood. These receptors were collected from a man younger than 40 with COVID-19, enrolled during active disease.

This clone was seen a handful of times. The gene calls are TRBV5-4 and TRBJ2-5; 7 bases align to TRBD1. Looked up from germline, CDR1 is SGHNT and CDR2 is YYREEE (reference sequence). This CDR3 spans 13 amino acids. V was clipped by 5 bases and J by 4 bases; unmatched bases: 5. CDR3 loop: CASRFYRGETQYF. CDR3 DNA: TGTGCCAGCAGATTCTACAGGGGAGAGACCCAGTACTTC.

This clone was detected only once. V and J are TRBV2 and TRBJ2-2, with D tentatively TRBD2 (6 bases). Trimming pared 2 bases from V and 6 bases from J, leaving 7 bases between. The CDR3 is 13 residues long. Germline CDR1 SNHLY, CDR2 FYNNEI. CDR3 region: CASSETGAGELFF. The CDR3 DNA reads as TGTGCCAGCAGTGAAACGGGAGCCGGGGAGCTGTTTTTT.

V usage is TRBV28 and J usage is TRBJ1-5; D remains unclear. Trimming stripped 3 bases from V and 1 base from J, with 10 bases between. Germline V gives CDR1 MDHEN, CDR2 SYDVKM. CDR3 size: 15 residues. The CDR3 spells CASSFYRISNQPQHF. The CDR3 DNA follows: TGTGCCAGCAGTTTTTACAGAATAAGCAATCAGCCCCAGCATTTT.

The rearrangement joins TRBV20-1 to TRBJ1-2; D ambiguous. The CDR3 runs 15 residues. V lost 3 bases, J lost 2 bases, and 16 bases lay in between. Germline V CDR1 and CDR2: DFQATT, SNEGSKA (reference sequence). The CDR3 bases are TGCAGTGCTAGTTCCCCGGGTCCGGTGAACTATGGCTACACCTTC. This codes for CSASSPGPVNYGYTF.

This clone was seen ten or more times. In nucleotides, the CDR3 is TGTGCCAGCAGCCCGAGAACCCCCAGGGGCAATGAGCAGTTCTTC. This translates into CASSPRTPRGNEQFF. The rearrangement links TRBV5-4 to TRBJ2-1; a possible D gene is TRBD1 (6 bases). Germline V gene lookup returns CDR1 SGHNT and CDR2 YYREEE (reference sequence). With 4 bases removed from V and 6 bases from J, the gap between germline ends came to 17 bases. The CDR3 length is 15 residues.

CDR3 sequence: CASSFELTAGHQPQHF. The CDR3 DNA reads TGTGCCAGCAGCTTTGAACTGACAGCGGGGCATCAGCCCCAGCATTTT. This chain joins TRBV7-9 and TRBJ1-5, with a tentative D call TRBD1 (5 bases). Germline CDR1 reads SEHNR; CDR2 reads FQNEAQ (reference sequence). CDR3 size: 16 residues. V was cut by 3 bases and J by 5 bases, with 17 bases left in between.

This clone was counted once. The rearrangement links TRBV7-2 to TRBJ1-2, with D tentatively TRBD1 (5 bases). The CDR3 runs 13 residues. Trimming took 6 bases from V and 4 from J, leaving 12 bases between them. Germline loops: CDR1 SGHTA, CDR2 FQGNSA. CDR3 nucleotides: TGTGCCAGCAGAAGAACGGGGGGCTATGGCTACACCTTC. Translation gives CASRRTGGYGYTF.

As regards this clone: In the same sample, other DNA sequences code for this CDR3. The genes are TRBV6-5 and TRBJ1-2; a possible D gene is TRBD1 (6 bases). V was clipped by 2 bases and J by 1 base, with 11 bases between them. There are 15 residues in the CDR3. Germline V CDR1 and CDR2: MNHEY, SVGAGI. The CDR3 reads CASSYGRGLNYGYTF. In nucleotides, the CDR3 is TGTGCCAGCAGTTACGGCAGGGGCCTTAACTATGGCTACACCTTC.

CDR3 bases: TGCGCCAGCAGCTTCGACAGGACTAACTATGGCTACACCTTC. Encoded protein: CASSFDRTNYGYTF. The chain joins TRBV5-1 to TRBJ1-2; the D gene is possibly TRBD1 (6 bases). The length of the CDR3 is 14 residues. Per germline, CDR1 SGHRS and CDR2 YFSETQ. V lost 2 bases to trimming and J lost 0 bases, with 8 bases between them.

V is TRBV2 and J is TRBJ2-7, with D possibly TRBD1 on 5 matching bases. Germline V gene lookup returns CDR1 SNHLY and CDR2 FYNNEI. This CDR3 contains 12 residues. The V end lost 2 bases, the J end lost 7 bases, and 9 bases lay between the germline ends. As DNA, the CDR3 is TGTGCCAGCAGTGAACAAGCAGGGGAGCAGTACTTC. Residues: CASSEQAGEQYF.

The chain carries TRBV5-4 and TRBJ1-2; 7 bases map to TRBD1. This CDR3 contains 13 residues. Germline CDR1 reads SGHNT; CDR2 reads YYREEE (reference sequence). V dropped 2 bases and J dropped 10; count of bases not matched to a gene: 8. The CDR3 bases are TGTGCCAGCAGCTTCCTTCAGGGGGTTGACTACACCTTC. It codes for CASSFLQGVDYTF.

This clone was seen only once. V usage is TRBV4-3 and J usage is TRBJ2-3; 7 bases fit TRBD2. V trimming: 4 bases; J trimming: 6 bases; junction bases outside the gene matches: 4. Germline CDR1 is LGHNA and CDR2 is YSLEER. The CDR3 spans 13 residues. In DNA, the CDR3 is TGCGCCAGCAGCCCGGGACTACTGGATACGCAGTATTTT. Its protein product is CASSPGLLDTQYF.

A few counts support this clone. The chain is built from TRBV10-3 and TRBJ2-7; no reliable D call. The CDR3 runs 14 residues. Germline loops: CDR1 ENHRY, CDR2 SYGVKD. Trimming shortened V by 3 bases and J by 3 bases, and 12 bases separated the two germline ends. The CDR3 sequence is CAISDSVLIYEQYF. CDR3 in DNA: TGTGCCATCAGTGACTCGGTCCTCATCTACGAGCAGTACTTC.

This rearrangement joins TRBV19 to TRBJ2-1; 7 nucleotides agree with TRBD1. Germline V lookup: CDR1 LNHDA, CDR2 SQIVND (reference sequence). V lost 11 bases to trimming and J lost 7 bases; unmatched junction nucleotides: 11. CDR3 size: 13 residues. This CDR3 reads CAASLQGRNEQFF. Written as DNA, the CDR3 is TGTGCCGCCTCACTACAGGGGCGGAATGAGCAGTTCTTC.

This rearrangement joins TRBV4-3 to TRBJ2-2, with 7 bases aligning to TRBD1. The germline V gene encodes CDR1 LGHNA and CDR2 YSLEER. V trimming: 3 bases; J trimming: 2 bases; junction bases outside the gene matches: 6. The CDR3 has 16 amino acids. CDR3 sequence reads: CASSHYGTANTGELFF. The CDR3 coding sequence is TGCGCCAGCAGCCACTACGGGACAGCAAACACCGGGGAGCTGTTTTTT.

The chain joins TRBV13 to TRBJ1-4; 7 bases map to TRBD1. V lost 5 bases, J lost 5 bases, and 2 bases stayed unmatched. Germline V lookup: CDR1 PRHDT, CDR2 FYEKMQ (reference sequence). This CDR3 has 13 residues. CDR3 in amino acids: CASSLTGNEKLFF. Here the CDR3 DNA reads TGTGCCAGCAGCCTGACAGGGAATGAAAAACTGTTTTTT.

The rearrangement uses TRBV25-1 and TRBJ1-3; 7 nucleotides match TRBD1. The germline V gene has CDR1 MGHDK and CDR2 SYGVNS. V was clipped by 2 bases and J by 1 base; unmatched bases: 2. CDR3 size: 15 residues. The CDR3 sequence is CASSEPGQSGNTIYF. The DNA for the CDR3 is TGTGCCAGCAGTGAACCGGGACAGTCTGGAAACACCATATATTTT.

The chain is built from TRBV6-5 and TRBJ2-5; 7 bases fit TRBD1. V trimming: 6 bases; J trimming: 5 bases; junction bases outside the gene matches: 6. The CDR3 is made up of 13 amino acids. CDR1 and CDR2 (germline): MNHEY, SVGAGI. In DNA form, the CDR3 reads TGTGCCAGCAGAAGACAGGGCGGTGAGACCCAGTACTTC. Its protein is CASRRQGGETQYF.

This clone appeared once. This chain links TRBV27 with TRBJ2-3, with D possibly being TRBD2 (5 bases). The ends were cut back, 6 bases at V and 2 bases at J, with 15 bases in the middle. The CDR3 sequence is 15 residues long. The V gene's germline CDR1 is MNHEY and CDR2 SMNVEV (reference sequence). In DNA, the CDR3 is TGTGCCAGCAGCCTCATGACTACCACCACAGATACGCAGTATTTT. Amino acid sequence: CASSLMTTTTDTQYF.

Only one count was recorded for this clone. The chain combines TRBV27 with TRBJ1-1; 9 positions agree with TRBD1. The CDR3 extends over 15 amino acids. V shed 6 bases, J shed 4 bases, and the junction held 9 bases outside the gene matches. CDR1 and CDR2 from the germline V gene are MNHEY and SMNVEV (reference sequence). The chain's CDR3 is CASSLYRGPITEAFF. The CDR3 coding sequence is TGTGCCAGCAGCCTTTACAGGGGGCCGATCACTGAAGCTTTCTTT.

This clone was counted a few times. The rearrangement links TRBV7-9 to TRBJ1-4, with 7 bases fitting TRBD1. The CDR3 extends over 16 amino acids. The V gene's germline CDR1 is SEHNR and CDR2 FQNEAQ (reference sequence). The V gene end was trimmed by 5 bases and the J gene end by 8 bases; junction bases not matched to a gene: 14. In nucleotides, the CDR3 is TGTGCCAGCAGCCTAGACAGGGTGGAGGTTTGGGAAAAACTGTTTTTT. It specifies CASSLDRVEVWEKLFF.

The chain joins TRBV5-1 to TRBJ2-5, with 11 bases aligning to TRBD1. Trimming took 4 bases from V and 2 from J; bases not matched to a gene: 7. Per germline, CDR1 SGHRS and CDR2 YFSETQ. The CDR3 consists of 16 residues. The CDR3 DNA reads as TGCGCCAGCAGCCTCTCAGGGACAGGGGGACAAGAGACCCAGTACTTC. Residues: CASSLSGTGGQETQYF.

This rearrangement joins TRBV9 to TRBJ2-7; possible D gene TRBD1, 6 bases. Per the germline V gene, CDR1 is SGDLS and CDR2 is YYNGEE. Trimming shortened V by 4 bases and J by 2 bases, and 16 bases separated the two germline ends. The length of the CDR3 is 15 residues. CDR3: CASSTPGQDPYEQYF. The CDR3 nucleotides are TGTGCCAGCAGCACCCCGGGACAAGACCCCTACGAGCAGTACTTC.

The chain carries TRBV9 and TRBJ2-7; 12 bases match TRBD2. The CDR3 sequence is 16 residues long. The trim removed 3 bases at V and 1 base at J, leaving 5 bases unmatched. CDR1 and CDR2 from the germline V gene are SGDLS and YYNGEE. The CDR3 region has the DNA TGTGCCAGCAGCGGAACTGGGACTAGCGGGTCCTACGAGCAGTACTTC. It translates to CASSGTGTSGSYEQYF.

This clone has only one observation. V gene TRBV5-1 combines with J gene TRBJ2-7, with D hard to call. The CDR3 has 16 amino acids. V was shortened by 4 bases and J by 1 base, with 18 bases between the two germline ends. The germline CDR1 and CDR2 sequences are SGHRS and YFSETQ. The CDR3 reads CASSQSLVGESYEQYF. As DNA, the CDR3 is TGCGCCAGCAGCCAAAGCCTAGTCGGAGAATCCTACGAGCAGTACTTC.

In this sample, this clone turned up a few times. The rearrangement joins TRBV15 to TRBJ1-5; D not resolved. V lost 3 bases to trimming and J lost 0 bases, with 9 bases between them. The CDR3 consists of 15 residues. Germline CDR1 LNHNV, CDR2 YYDKDF (reference sequence). The CDR3 bases are TGTGCCACCAGCAGCAGGTTCCTTAGCAATCAGCCCCAGCATTTT. It translates to CATSSRFLSNQPQHF.

This clone was seen only once. This chain uses TRBV18 with TRBJ1-5; D remains unclear. Germline V lookup: CDR1 KGHSH, CDR2 LQKENI. The V end was cut by 0 bases, the J end by 7 bases, with 4 bases between. The CDR3 is 12 amino acids. The CDR3 is CASSPPGQPQHF. DNA for the CDR3: TGTGCCAGCTCACCACCGGGCCAGCCCCAGCATTTT.

The chain uses TRBV9 and TRBJ1-1; D is unresolved. The length of the CDR3 is 15 residues. The germline V gene encodes CDR1 SGDLS and CDR2 YYNGEE. The V end lost 4 bases, the J end lost 1 base, and 14 bases lay between the germline ends. The CDR3 region is CASSHPPTGNTEAFF. The CDR3 DNA follows: TGTGCCAGCAGCCACCCCCCCACGGGGAACACTGAAGCTTTCTTT. The full variable domain, rest sourced from reference TRBV9 and TRBJ1-1, is DSGVTQTPKHLITATGQRVTLRCSPRSGDLSVYWYQQSLDQGLQFLIQYYNGEERAKGNILERFSAQQFPDLHSELNLSSLELGDSALYFCASSHPPTGNTEAFFGQGTRLTVV.

The rearrangement uses TRBV10-3 and TRBJ2-7; D is ambiguous. CDR1 is ENHRY and CDR2 is SYGVKD in the germline V gene. Trimming shortened V by 4 bases and J by 1 base, and 8 bases separated the two germline ends. The CDR3 contains 13 residues. The CDR3 loop is CAISGGNSYEQYF. CDR3 bases: TGTGCCATCAGTGGAGGAAATTCCTACGAGCAGTACTTC.

This clone was counted at least ten times. The gene calls are TRBV6-2 or TRBV6-3 and TRBJ1-5, with a weak D call TRBD1 (5 bases). This CDR3 is built from 14 residues. Germline CDR1 reads MNHEY; CDR2 reads SVGEGT. The V end lost 4 bases, the J end lost 6 bases, and 13 bases lay between the germline ends. DNA for the CDR3: TGTGCCAGCAGTTCTCGGACAAAAAGTCAGCCCCAGCATTTT. Translating it yields CASSSRTKSQPQHF.